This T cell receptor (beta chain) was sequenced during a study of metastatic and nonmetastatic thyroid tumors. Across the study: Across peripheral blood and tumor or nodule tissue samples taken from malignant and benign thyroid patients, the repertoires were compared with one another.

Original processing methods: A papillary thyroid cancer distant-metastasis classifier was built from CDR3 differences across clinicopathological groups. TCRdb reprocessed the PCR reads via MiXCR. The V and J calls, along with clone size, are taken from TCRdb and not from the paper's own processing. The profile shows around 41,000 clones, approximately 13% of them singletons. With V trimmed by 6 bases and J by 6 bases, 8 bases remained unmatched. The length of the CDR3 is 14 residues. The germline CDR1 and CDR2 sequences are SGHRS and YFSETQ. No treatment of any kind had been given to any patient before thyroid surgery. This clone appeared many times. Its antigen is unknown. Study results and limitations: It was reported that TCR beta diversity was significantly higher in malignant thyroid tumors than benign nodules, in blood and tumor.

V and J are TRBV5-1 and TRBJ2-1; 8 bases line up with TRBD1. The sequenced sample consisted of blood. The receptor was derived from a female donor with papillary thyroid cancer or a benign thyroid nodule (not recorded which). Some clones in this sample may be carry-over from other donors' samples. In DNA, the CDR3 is TGCGCCAGCACCGACCGGACAGGGACCAATGAGCAGTTCTTC. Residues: CASTDRTGTNEQFF. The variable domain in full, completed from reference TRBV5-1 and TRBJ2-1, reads KAGVTQTPRYLIKTRGQQVTLSCSPISGHRSVSWYQQTPGQGLQFLFEYFSETQRNKGNFPGRFSGRQFSNSRSEMNVSTLELGDSALYLCASTDRTGTNEQFFGPGTRLTVL.